This is a list of T cell receptor beta chains from one sample in a study of blood T cell repertoires in COVID-19. Assay: immunoSEQ multiplex PCR; the TCRdb copy retains only in-frame clones and omits some. The sample lists a few hundred thousand clones; roughly nine tenths were seen once. Sequenced input: peripheral blood. The origin of the receptors is a woman aged 25 to 39 with COVID-19, enrolled during active disease. The CDR3 runs from the conserved cysteine through the conserved F or W. D genes are given only for firm matches. Size is omitted from some rows. Given values are once, few, many or a class for expanded clones.

clone_size,v_call,d_call,j_call,cdr3_nt,cdr3_aa
.,TRBV7-2,.,TRBJ2-5,TGTGCCAGCAGCTTAGCTAGAAACCAAGAGACCCAGTACTTC,CASSLARNQETQYF
once,TRBV13,.,TRBJ2-5,TGTGCCAGCAGCTTAGGGGCCGGCGGACAAGAGACCCAGTACTTC,CASSLGAGGQETQYF
.,TRBV11-3,TRBD1,TRBJ2-1,TGTGCCAGCAGCTTGACAGGGGTAGTCAATGAGCAGTTCTTC,CASSLTGVVNEQFF
.,TRBV9,.,TRBJ2-1,TGTGCCAGCAGCTCGTCAGCGGCTTCCTACAATGAGCAGTTCTTC,CASSSSAASYNEQFF
once,TRBV5-1,TRBD1,TRBJ2-2,TGCGCCAGCAGTTCGACAGGGGGTAATTGGAACACCGGGGAGCTGTTTTTT,CASSSTGGNWNTGELFF
.,TRBV9,.,TRBJ2-1,TGTGCCAGCAGCGTGCCGGGAGCATCGCACAATGAGCAGTTCTTC,CASSVPGASHNEQFF
once,TRBV27,TRBD1,TRBJ1-5,TGTGCCAGCAGTCCCCAAGGGGGCTATAATCAGCCCCAGCATTTT,CASSPQGGYNQPQHF
.,TRBV7-9,.,TRBJ1-5,TGTGCCAGCAGCTCGCTTTTGGCAGGGGATCAGCCCCAGCATTTT,CASSSLLAGDQPQHF
.,TRBV3-1/TRBV3-2,TRBD2,TRBJ2-3,TGTGCCAGCAGCCTCCGACTAGCGGGAGTGTTCACAGATACGCAGTATTTT,CASSLRLAGVFTDTQYF
.,TRBV19,TRBD2,TRBJ2-2,TGTGCCAGTAGTAACCGGGGGACTAGCGGGATTAACACCGGGGAGCTGTTTTTT,CASSNRGTSGINTGELFF
.,TRBV9,.,TRBJ2-1,TGTGCCAGCAGCGTAATGTGGAGCTCCTACAATGAGCAGTTCTTC,CASSVMWSSYNEQFF
.,TRBV5-8,.,TRBJ2-2,TGTGCCAGCGGGGAGTACACCGGGGAGCTGTTTTTT,CASGEYTGELFF
.,TRBV12-5,.,TRBJ2-3,TGTGCTAGTGCCCCAGTTGGAGATACGCAGTATTTT,CASAPVGDTQYF
.,TRBV28,TRBD1,TRBJ1-5,TGTGCCAGCAGTTTACAGGGGGCGCATCAGCCCCAGCATTTT,CASSLQGAHQPQHF
.,TRBV7-9,.,TRBJ2-4,TGTGCCAGCAGCTTAGCCGGGATAAACATTCAGTACTTC,CASSLAGINIQYF
.,TRBV19,TRBD2,TRBJ2-3,TGTGCCAGTAGTAGGTCTAGCGGGAGGGAAACAGATACGCAGTATTTT,CASSRSSGRETDTQYF
.,TRBV7-9,.,TRBJ2-1,TGTGCCAGCAGCTTAGAATCTAATGAGCAGTTCTTC,CASSLESNEQFF
few,TRBV7-9,.,TRBJ1-3,TGTGCCAGCAGCTTAGGGGCTGCTGTCGTGTCGACGTCTGGAAACACCATATATTTT,CASSLGAAVVSTSGNTIYF
once,TRBV7-2,TRBD1,TRBJ2-6,TGTGCCAGCAGCTTGGGACAGCACGCTGGGGCCAACGTCCTGACTTTC,CASSLGQHAGANVLTF
.,TRBV24-1,.,TRBJ1-1,.,CATSVGWGTGLFF
.,TRBV29-1,TRBD1,TRBJ2-7,TGCAGCGGATTACAGGGGTCTACCTACGAGCAGTACTTC,CSGLQGSTYEQYF
.,TRBV10-2,.,TRBJ2-1,TGCGCCAGCAGTCCTACTAGTTACAATGAGCAGTTCTTC,CASSPTSYNEQFF
.,TRBV28,TRBD1,TRBJ1-1,TGTGCCAGCAGTTCACAGACAGGGGGCGTGGGTGAAGCTTTCTTT,CASSSQTGGVGEAFF
.,TRBV3-1/TRBV3-2,.,TRBJ1-2,TGTGCCAGCAGCCTCCACCGGAGTGGGAACTATGGCTACACCTTC,CASSLHRSGNYGYTF
.,TRBV5-1,.,TRBJ2-5,TGCGCCAGCAGCTTGTTGGGCATCCAAGAGACCCAGTACTTC,CASSLLGIQETQYF
.,TRBV18,.,TRBJ1-3,TGTGCCAGCTCACCTTCCTACGGGTCTGGAAACACCATATATTTT,CASSPSYGSGNTIYF
.,TRBV18,.,TRBJ1-1,TGTGCCAGCTCACCATCGAGGGGGTACACTGAAGCTTTCTTT,CASSPSRGYTEAFF
few,TRBV28,.,TRBJ1-2,TGTGCCAGCAGTTCGGGGTACGACTACTATGGCTACACCTTC,CASSSGYDYYGYTF
.,TRBV27,.,TRBJ2-7,TGTGCCAGCAGTATGGGGCCTTTATTTAACGAGCAGTACTTC,CASSMGPLFNEQYF
.,TRBV27,TRBD2,TRBJ2-5,TGTGCCAGCAGTTTCGCTAGCGGGAGGGGCCAAGAGACCCAGTACTTC,CASSFASGRGQETQYF
.,TRBV30,.,TRBJ2-5,TGTGCCTGGAGTATAGGGGGAGAGACCCAGTACTTC,CAWSIGGETQYF
.,TRBV19,TRBD1,TRBJ1-5,TGTGCCAGTAGTATTGACAGGGAGGGCAATCAGCCCCAGCATTTT,CASSIDREGNQPQHF
.,TRBV18,.,TRBJ2-2,TGTGCCAGCTCACCAATCAAGACTCCCGGGGAGCTGTTTTTT,CASSPIKTPGELFF
.,TRBV5-1,.,TRBJ1-6,TGCGCCAGCAGCTTGGATAAGGGGTCGGGTTCACCCCTCCACTTT,CASSLDKGSGSPLHF
few,TRBV4-2,.,TRBJ1-4,TGTGCCAGCAGCCAAGATCGGGGGGACACCGAAAAACTGTTTTTT,CASSQDRGDTEKLFF
.,TRBV19,.,TRBJ1-5,TGTGCCAGTAGCAATGGGCGGGTAAGCAATCAGCCCCAGCATTTT,CASSNGRVSNQPQHF
.,TRBV3-1/TRBV3-2,TRBD1,TRBJ2-2,TGTGCCAGCAGCCAACCGGGACAGGGAACCGGGGAGCTGTTTTTT,CASSQPGQGTGELFF
.,TRBV19,TRBD1,TRBJ1-1,TGTGCCACCCGACAGGGGAACACTGAAGCTTTCTTT,CATRQGNTEAFF
.,TRBV3-1/TRBV3-2,.,TRBJ2-5,TGTGCCAGCAGCCAAGTTTCGGGAGTCGGAGAGACCCAGTACTTC,CASSQVSGVGETQYF
.,TRBV25-1,.,TRBJ1-4,TGTGCCAGCACCCAGGAGGGGCGGGGTGAAAAACTGTTTTTT,CASTQEGRGEKLFF
once,TRBV6-1,.,TRBJ2-7,TGTGCCAGCAGTGAAAGAGACGAGCAGTACTTC,CASSERDEQYF
.,TRBV9,.,TRBJ2-1,TGTGCCAGCAGCGGAACCCGGAGGGCCTCCTACAATGAGCAGTTCTTC,CASSGTRRASYNEQFF
.,TRBV27,TRBD1,TRBJ1-2,TGTGCCAGCAGTTTAGGGGAGGCAGGGGGCTATGGCTACACCTTC,CASSLGEAGGYGYTF
.,TRBV6-2/TRBV6-3,TRBD1,TRBJ1-6,TGTGCCAGCAGTTACGGAGACTTACAGGGGGCAAATTCACCCCTCCACTTT,CASSYGDLQGANSPLHF
.,TRBV19,.,TRBJ2-3,TGTGCCAGTAGTAGAACAGGAGATTACACAGATACGCAGTATTTT,CASSRTGDYTDTQYF
.,TRBV6-6,TRBD2,TRBJ2-5,TGTGCCAGCAGTTCCACTAGCGAAGTAATGGCCCAGTACTTC,CASSSTSEVMAQYF
.,TRBV3-1/TRBV3-2,.,TRBJ1-4,TGTGCCAGCAGCCGACCAGATGGGGCGGTGGCTGAAAAACTGTTTTTT,CASSRPDGAVAEKLFF
.,TRBV5-5,.,TRBJ2-1,TGTGCCAGCAGCCCTCGCTACGACAATGAGCAGTTCTTC,CASSPRYDNEQFF
.,TRBV28,.,TRBJ2-7,TGTGCCAGCTCCCGTCGACTAGATCCGTACGAGCAGTACTTC,CASSRRLDPYEQYF
.,TRBV27,TRBD1,TRBJ1-6,TGTGCCAGCAGTTTAATAGGGGGCCCTTCACCCCTCCACTTT,CASSLIGGPSPLHF
.,TRBV19,TRBD2,TRBJ2-1,TGTGCCAGTAAGTCCGGGGGTAGCGGGATCAATGAGCAGTTCTTC,CASKSGGSGINEQFF
.,TRBV5-1,TRBD2,TRBJ2-5,TGCGCCAGCAGCTCCTCTCTGGGCGGGAGGGATGTAGAGACCCAGTACTTC,CASSSSLGGRDVETQYF
.,TRBV19,.,TRBJ1-1,TGTGCCAGTAGTTCGATGACGGGGGGAAGAACTGAAGCTTTCTTT,CASSSMTGGRTEAFF
.,TRBV24-1,TRBD1,TRBJ2-5,TGTGCCACCCGGACAGGGTCAGGGACCCAGTACTTC,CATRTGSGTQYF
.,TRBV6-5,.,TRBJ1-1,TGTGCCAGCAGTTCGGACTTTGTGAACACTGAAGCTTTCTTT,CASSSDFVNTEAFF